The 18 T cell receptor beta chains in this list originate from one sample, sequenced in a study of T-cell memory formation after mild COVID-19. TCRdb analysed the 5' RACE reads with MiXCR anew, one entry per CDR3 protein. The top ten hold around 13% of the sample, which has approximately 410,000 distinct CDR3 sequences, about 22% seen once. Sequencing used PBMCs or a T cell subset sorted from them (not recorded which). Receptors were obtained from an adult woman who had mild COVID-19 (a few samples of this study predate the infection). Cell type and time point are not known.

The gene calls are TRBV29-1 and TRBJ1-5, with TRBD1 matching over 7 bases. The CDR3 has 13 residues. CDR1 and CDR2 from the germline V gene are SQVTM and ANQGSEA. V was pared by 5 bases and J by 7 bases, with 8 bases of the junction left unmatched. The CDR3 is CSVFTGAGQPQHF. In DNA, the CDR3 is TGCAGCGTTTTCACAGGGGCGGGCCAGCCCCAGCATTTT.

The chain is built from TRBV4-3 and TRBJ2-1; D ambiguous. The germline gives CDR1 LGHNA, CDR2 YSLEER. This CDR3 spans 15 amino acids. The V end lost 1 base, the J end lost 1 base, and 8 bases lay between the germline ends. The CDR3 bases are TGCGCCAGCAGCCAAGTCCTGGGTTCCTACAATGAGCAGTTCTTC. It codes for CASSQVLGSYNEQFF.

The chain employs TRBV5-1 and TRBJ2-3; 12 nucleotides line up with TRBD2. V gave up 1 base and J gave up 3 bases; unmatched junction bases: 6. This CDR3 is 17 amino acids long. Germline V CDR1 and CDR2: SGHRS, YFSETQ. CDR3 region: CASSLSTSGGPTDTQYF. Here the CDR3 DNA reads TGCGCCAGCAGCTTGTCTACTAGCGGGGGGCCTACAGATACGCAGTATTTT. The full variable domain, with the rest looked up from reference TRBV5-1 and TRBJ2-3, is KAGVTQTPRYLIKTRGQQVTLSCSPISGHRSVSWYQQTPGQGLQFLFEYFSETQRNKGNFPGRFSGRQFSNSRSEMNVSTLELGDSALYLCASSLSTSGGPTDTQYFGPGTRLTVL.

The CDR3 DNA reads TGTGCCATCAGTGGGTCCGCCCGGGACAGGGACCCTAGAACCCAGTACTTC. Encoded protein: CAISGSARDRDPRTQYF. The V and J genes are TRBV10-3 and TRBJ2-5; 9 nucleotides line up with TRBD1. The junction had 17 bases not matched to a gene; V was cut back by 4 bases and J by 8 bases. The CDR3 is 17 amino acids. Germline V lookup: CDR1 ENHRY, CDR2 SYGVKD.

The V call is TRBV6-5, the J call TRBJ2-7; D call uncertain. The CDR3 extends over 12 amino acids. Germline V gives CDR1 MNHEY, CDR2 SVGAGI. The V end was cut by 2 bases, the J end by 4 bases, with 6 bases between. CDR3 in amino acids: CASSYPRYEQYF. The DNA for the CDR3 is TGTGCCAGCAGTTACCCCCGGTACGAGCAGTACTTC.

V gene TRBV5-1 combines with J gene TRBJ2-3, with TRBD2 matching over 14 bases. J lost 4 bases, V lost 4 bases, and 2 bases had no gene match. The CDR3 consists of 15 residues. The V gene's germline CDR1 is SGHRS and CDR2 YFSETQ. The CDR3 DNA is TGCGCCAGCAGCGGGACTAGCGGGAGCCCAGATACGCAGTATTTT. It encodes CASSGTSGSPDTQYF.

The chain uses TRBV24-1 and TRBJ2-2; 8 bases fit TRBD2. Trimming took 9 bases from V and 2 from J; bases not matched to a gene: 4. Germline V CDR1 and CDR2: KGHDR, SFDVKD. The CDR3 loop spans 14 amino acids. CDR3 sequence reads: CATGTRGNTGELFF. In DNA, the CDR3 is TGTGCCACCGGGACTAGAGGCAACACCGGGGAGCTGTTTTTT.

This clonotype was seen only a few times. V and J are TRBV7-2 and TRBJ2-3, with D possibly being TRBD2 (5 bases). This CDR3 has 15 residues. Germline loops: CDR1 SGHTA, CDR2 FQGNSA. V was clipped by 5 bases and J by 2 bases, with 14 bases between them. The CDR3 DNA reads TGTGCCAGCAGCCGCTCTAGCCTACCCACAGATACGCAGTATTTT. Translation: CASSRSSLPTDTQYF.

This clonotype was detected only a few times. The chain combines TRBV5-6 with TRBJ1-3; TRBD1 is a possible D gene (5 bases). This CDR3 is built from 12 residues. V lost 0 bases and J 7 bases, leaving 5 bases between the germline ends. The germline CDR1 and CDR2 sequences are SGHDT and YYEEEE. CDR3 in DNA: TGTGCCAGCAGCTTGGGGGACAACACCATATATTTT. Encoded protein: CASSLGDNTIYF. The whole variable domain, remainder taken from reference TRBV5-6 and TRBJ1-3, is DAGVTQSPTHLIKTRGQQVTLRCSPKSGHDTVSWYQQALGQGPQFIFQYYEEEERQRGNFPDRFSGHQFPNYSSELNVNALLLGDSALYLCASSLGDNTIYFGEGSWLTVV.

The rearrangement links TRBV5-1 to TRBJ2-7, with 9 bases fitting TRBD2. This CDR3 region has 15 residues. Germline assignment: CDR1 SGHRS and CDR2 YFSETQ. J gave up 3 bases and V 3 bases, and 7 bases lay outside the gene matches. CDR3 amino acids: CASSSNPTSGYEQYF. In nucleotides, the CDR3 is TGCGCCAGCAGCTCGAATCCGACTAGCGGCTACGAGCAGTACTTC.

Ten or more counts support this clonotype. DNA of the CDR3: TGCGCCAGCAGCCAAGTCGCGGCGGGGGGCCTAGATACGCAGTATTTT. Translated: CASSQVAAGGLDTQYF. V gene TRBV4-1 combines with J gene TRBJ2-3; 8 bases are shared with TRBD2. V gave up 1 base and J gave up 5 bases; unmatched junction bases: 8. This CDR3 comprises 16 residues. From germline, CDR1 is MGHRA and CDR2 YSYEKL.

V is TRBV12-3 or TRBV12-4 and J is TRBJ2-2; 12 bases align to TRBD1. This CDR3 has 13 amino acids. V was clipped by 5 bases and J by 13 bases; unmatched bases: 5. CDR3 sequence (DNA): TGTGCCAGCAGTCCGGGGACAGGGGGCTGGCTGTTTTTT. Protein: CASSPGTGGWLFF.

In its sample, this clonotype was seen many times. V usage is TRBV5-1 and J usage is TRBJ2-3; TRBD2 aligns across 8 bases. J was trimmed by 0 bases and V by 0 bases; bases with no gene match: 0. Germline V gene lookup returns CDR1 SGHRS and CDR2 YFSETQ. The CDR3 extends over 15 amino acids. The CDR3 loop is CASSLGGRSTDTQYF. For the CDR3, the DNA is TGCGCCAGCAGCTTGGGCGGGAGGAGCACAGATACGCAGTATTTT.

The CDR3 loop reads CAIGQVFGNQPQHF. CDR3 nucleotides: TGTGCCATCGGCCAGGTCTTCGGCAATCAGCCCCAGCATTTT. The chain carries TRBV10-3 and TRBJ1-5; D is uncertain. V lost 8 bases, J lost 2 bases, and 13 bases lay in between. Looked up from germline, CDR1 is ENHRY and CDR2 is SYGVKD. The CDR3 sequence is 14 residues long.

This clonotype was recorded only once. The chain uses TRBV6-4 and TRBJ1-1, with a possible D match to TRBD1 (6 bases). This CDR3 has 13 amino acids. V lost 2 bases and J lost 6, with 10 bases in between. In germline, CDR1 is MRHNA, CDR2 SNTAGT. Here the CDR3 DNA reads TGTGCCAGCAGTGACATTCCAGGGGCTGAAGCTTTCTTT. Translation gives CASSDIPGAEAFF.

The chain is built from TRBV9 and TRBJ2-3, with a tentative D call TRBD2 (6 bases). Per the germline V gene, CDR1 is SGDLS and CDR2 is YYNGEE. Trimming removed 1 base at V and 2 bases at J, with 11 bases between. CDR3 length: 15 residues. This CDR3 is CASSVHSGITDTQYF. In nucleotides, the CDR3 is TGTGCCAGCAGCGTACATAGCGGCATCACAGATACGCAGTATTTT.

This clonotype was counted a few times. The chain has TRBV15 and TRBJ2-7; the D gene is possibly TRBD2 (5 bases). The CDR3 is made up of 14 amino acids. V was trimmed by 1 base and J by 3 bases, leaving 10 bases between them. Germline V lookup: CDR1 LNHNV, CDR2 YYDKDF (reference sequence). The CDR3 DNA sequence: TGTGCCACCAGCAGAGTCGGGGTGGGCTACGAGCAGTACTTC. Residues: CATSRVGVGYEQYF. Together with reference TRBV15 and TRBJ2-7, the CDR3 gives the full variable domain: DAMVIQNPRYQVTQFGKPVTLSCSQTLNHNVMYWYQQKSSQAPKLLFHYYDKDFNNEADTPDNFQSRRPNTSFCFLDIRSPGLGDTAMYLCATSRVGVGYEQYFGPGTRLTVT.

Many counts were recorded for this clonotype. V and J are TRBV7-9 and TRBJ2-1; 7 nucleotides align to TRBD2. Losses at the gene ends were 1 base for V and 6 bases for J; bases not matched to a gene: 0. From germline, CDR1 is SEHNR and CDR2 FQNEAQ (reference sequence). This CDR3 contains 13 residues. The CDR3: CASSLGGGNEQFF. In nucleotides, the CDR3 is TGTGCCAGCAGCTTAGGGGGGGGCAATGAGCAGTTCTTC.